Below are 30 T cell receptor beta chains sequenced from a single sample in a study of technical replicates of blood from four donors (dated by TCRdb to about 2017). To prepare the library, the immunoSEQ multiplex PCR assay was applied. The immuneACCESS repertoire file appears here via TCRdb, limited to in-frame rearrangements. These files lack a portion of the clones; in checked studies, under half of the deficit traces to unresolved V genes, and the cause of the others is not known. The sample table holds under 95,000 clones, of which roughly 98% were seen once. The ten most abundant clones make up approximately 0.15% of the sample. Sequencing was carried out using T cells isolated from PBMCs. These TCRs come from a human donor in good health.

The J gene is TRBJ1-1, the V gene TRBV18; 9 bases agree with TRBD1. The CDR3 extends over 14 amino acids. CDR1 and CDR2 from the germline V gene are KGHSH and LQKENI. The junction had 1 base not matched to a gene; V was cut back by 2 bases and J by 3 bases. The CDR3 is CASSPRQGDTEAFF. Here the CDR3 DNA reads TGTGCCAGCTCACCAAGACAGGGGGACACTGAAGCTTTCTTT.

The rearrangement uses TRBV28 and TRBJ1-1; possible D gene TRBD1, 5 bases. This CDR3 region has 13 residues. V dropped 3 bases and J dropped 4 bases, with 9 bases sitting between them. Germline-derived CDR1 and CDR2 are MDHEN and SYDVKM. The CDR3 nucleotides read TGTGCCAGCAGTTTCCAGGGCGGCACTGAAGCTTTCTTT. It yields the protein CASSFQGGTEAFF.

This CDR3 is CASSTGGNSPLHF. The CDR3 DNA sequence: TGTGCCAGCAGTACAGGGGGGAATTCACCCCTCCACTTT. V usage is TRBV27 and J usage is TRBJ1-6; 8 nucleotides agree with TRBD1. This CDR3 contains 13 residues. Germline V gene sequence: CDR1 MNHEY, CDR2 SMNVEV (reference sequence). V lost 5 bases and J lost 7; bases outside the gene matches: 1.

The chain couples TRBV9 to TRBJ1-1, with 9 bases fitting TRBD1. The length of the CDR3 is 15 residues. Germline V CDR1 and CDR2: SGDLS, YYNGEE. The junction had 4 bases not matched to a gene; V was cut back by 2 bases and J by 2 bases. This CDR3 reads CASSVTGGLNTEAFF. The CDR3 DNA reads TGTGCCAGCAGCGTCACAGGGGGCCTCAACACTGAAGCTTTCTTT.

The rearrangement links TRBV27 to TRBJ2-5; 12 positions match TRBD2. V trimming: 5 bases; J trimming: 6 bases; junction bases outside the gene matches: 4. This CDR3 is 14 amino acids long. Germline V gives CDR1 MNHEY, CDR2 SMNVEV (reference sequence). The CDR3 DNA sequence: TGTGCCAGCAGTCTAGCGGGAGGGAGGCAGACCCAGTACTTC. Amino acid sequence: CASSLAGGRQTQYF.

This clone came up once. The chain links TRBV30 to TRBJ1-4; unclear D gene. The germline V and J ends were trimmed by 4 bases and 7 bases, with 13 bases remaining between them. Germline V gene data show CDR1 as GTSNPN and CDR2 as SVGIG (reference sequence). CDR3 length: 13 amino acids. The CDR3 protein is CAWTVGTGEKLFF. CDR3 DNA: TGTGCCTGGACAGTCGGAACGGGTGAAAAACTGTTTTTT.

This clone occurred once. The gene calls are TRBV4-1 and TRBJ2-5, with TRBD2 matching over 11 bases. CDR1 MGHRA and CDR2 YSYEKL come from the germline V gene. The CDR3 consists of 19 residues. Trimming took 4 bases from V and 1 from J; bases not matched to a gene: 14. CDR3 amino acids: CASSRLPGLAAIFQETQYF. In DNA form, the CDR3 reads TGCGCCAGCAGCCGACTCCCGGGACTAGCGGCTATTTTCCAAGAGACCCAGTACTTC.

The genes are TRBV18 and TRBJ2-3; D call uncertain. V was cut by 3 bases and J by 2 bases, with 6 bases left in between. Germline V gives CDR1 KGHSH, CDR2 LQKENI. The CDR3 is made up of 13 amino acids. CDR3 coding DNA: TGTGCCAGCTCACCGCGAAACACAGATACGCAGTATTTT. Translating it yields CASSPRNTDTQYF.

The rearrangement uses TRBV30 and TRBJ2-5; 11 bases agree with TRBD2. V lost 0 bases and J lost 2; bases outside the gene matches: 8. CDR3 length: 17 amino acids. Germline CDR1 and CDR2: GTSNPN and SVGIG (reference sequence). For the CDR3, the DNA is TGTGCCTGGAGTGTATCTAGGACTAGCGGGCGTCAAGAGACCCAGTACTTC. The encoded protein is CAWSVSRTSGRQETQYF.

The CDR3 region is CSVRRGLEQFF. As DNA, the CDR3 is TGCAGCGTTAGGAGGGGATTGGAGCAGTTCTTC. The V gene is TRBV29-1, the J gene TRBJ2-1; possibly TRBD2 for D (6 bases). V dropped 5 bases and J dropped 10 bases, with 12 bases sitting between them. CDR1 and CDR2 from the germline V gene are SQVTM and ANQGSEA. The CDR3 totals 11 residues.

V is TRBV7-2 and J is TRBJ1-1; D is ambiguous. Germline lookup yields CDR1 SGHTA and CDR2 FQGNSA. V was cut by 1 base and J by 5 bases, with 14 bases left in between. This CDR3 is built from 15 residues. CDR3 DNA sequence: TGTGCCAGCAGCTTAGGCCCTCTAGGGAGGACTGAAGCTTTCTTT. Amino acids: CASSLGPLGRTEAFF.

This clone was seen only once. The chain employs TRBV7-2 and TRBJ2-3, with TRBD2 identical over 10 bases. Germline V gives CDR1 SGHTA, CDR2 FQGNSA. Trimming at V came to 5 bases and at J to 0 bases, leaving 2 bases not matched to a gene. The CDR3 totals 15 residues. This CDR3 is CASSRLAGSTDTQYF. In nucleotides, the CDR3 is TGTGCCAGCAGCCGACTAGCGGGTAGCACAGATACGCAGTATTTT.

The V and J genes are TRBV5-6 and TRBJ1-5; 7 bases align to TRBD1. Germline V lookup: CDR1 SGHDT, CDR2 YYEEEE. The CDR3 runs 15 residues. With 4 bases clipped from V and 3 bases from J, the junction kept 7 bases outside the gene matches. CDR3 DNA: TGTGCCAGCAGCGGCCGGGACAGAAACAATCAGCCCCAGCATTTT. This codes for CASSGRDRNNQPQHF.

The J gene is TRBJ2-1, the V gene TRBV5-6; D is undetermined. The germline gives CDR1 SGHDT, CDR2 YYEEEE. The V end lost 2 bases, the J end lost 0 bases, and 6 bases lay between the germline ends. The CDR3 has 14 residues. The CDR3 DNA reads as TGTGCCAGCAGCTTCTCGAGCTCCTACAATGAGCAGTTCTTC. It yields the protein CASSFSSSYNEQFF.

The chain carries TRBV4-1 and TRBJ1-1; maybe TRBD1 (5 bases). This CDR3 has 13 amino acids. V shed 5 bases and J shed 6 bases, with 13 bases lying between them. The germline V gene encodes CDR1 MGHRA and CDR2 YSYEKL. CDR3 loop: CASSGGGMAEAFF. The CDR3 nucleotides are TGCGCCAGCAGCGGGGGGGGGATGGCTGAAGCTTTCTTT.

V is TRBV2 and J is TRBJ2-1; unclear D gene. The CDR3 loop spans 13 amino acids. V gave up 6 bases and J gave up 8 bases, with 14 bases separating them. Germline V CDR1 and CDR2: SNHLY, FYNNEI. CDR3 region: CASSQNLNDEQFF. CDR3 DNA sequence: TGTGCCAGCAGCCAGAACCTTAACGATGAGCAGTTCTTC.

This chain uses TRBV4-1 with TRBJ1-1; 9 bases line up with TRBD1. V trimming: 4 bases; J trimming: 5 bases; junction bases outside the gene matches: 8. Germline CDR1 MGHRA, CDR2 YSYEKL. The CDR3 totals 15 residues. The CDR3 protein is CASSRNRDRVTEAFF. As DNA, the CDR3 is TGCGCCAGCAGCCGTAACCGGGACAGGGTTACTGAAGCTTTCTTT.

The chain employs TRBV30 and TRBJ2-7, with a weak D call TRBD2 (7 bases). Germline V gene lookup returns CDR1 GTSNPN and CDR2 SVGIG (reference sequence). V was shortened by 0 bases and J by 1 base, with 13 bases between the two germline ends. CDR3 length equals 15 residues. In DNA form, the CDR3 reads TGTGCCTGGAGTGTACTGGGGGGGCGATCCTACGAGCAGTACTTC. Translated: CAWSVLGGRSYEQYF.

The chain joins TRBV11-3 to TRBJ2-1, with TRBD2 as a possible D gene (6 bases). With 6 bases removed from V and 1 base from J, the gap between germline ends came to 28 bases. There are 20 residues in the CDR3. Germline V gives CDR1 SGHNT, CDR2 YENEEA. The CDR3 sequence: CASSGSNGASYLASYNEQFF. In DNA form, the CDR3 reads TGTGCCAGCAGTGGGTCAAATGGGGCTTCTTACCTAGCGTCCTACAATGAGCAGTTCTTC.

CDR3 DNA: TGTGCCAGTACAGGGGAGGGAAACACCATATATTTT. It encodes CASTGEGNTIYF. The chain has TRBV2 and TRBJ1-3, with TRBD1 matching 7 bases. V lost 9 bases, J lost 4 bases, and 3 bases stayed unmatched. CDR1 is SNHLY and CDR2 is FYNNEI in the germline V gene. The CDR3 runs to 12 residues.

The V call is TRBV13, the J call TRBJ2-1; 9 bases line up with TRBD1. The CDR3 loop spans 16 amino acids. CDR1 and CDR2 from the germline V gene are PRHDT and FYEKMQ (reference sequence). After removal of 5 bases from V and 8 bases from J, the junction contained 13 bases not matched to a gene. The CDR3 DNA sequence: TGTGCCAGCAGCAACCGGGACAGGGTCGTCCGGGATGAGCAGTTCTTC. It specifies CASSNRDRVVRDEQFF.

V and J are TRBV7-6 and TRBJ2-1; 13 bases are shared with TRBD2. The CDR3 runs 15 residues. Germline V CDR1 and CDR2: SGHVS, FNYEAQ. J lost 6 bases, V lost 5 bases, and 4 bases had no gene match. CDR3 bases: TGTGCCAGCAGCCGTGGGACTAGCGGGATCAATGAGCAGTTCTTC. Protein sequence: CASSRGTSGINEQFF.

This chain joins TRBV6-1 and TRBJ2-7; 7 nucleotides agree with TRBD1. Losses at the gene ends were 3 bases for V and 2 bases for J; bases not matched to a gene: 4. Germline V gene sequence: CDR1 MNHNS, CDR2 SASEGT. CDR3 size: 14 residues. The CDR3 region has the DNA TGTGCCAGCAGTGACCCAGGGACAGCCTACGAGCAGTACTTC. Translating gives CASSDPGTAYEQYF.

The CDR3 here is CASADAGAIDTQYF. In DNA form, the CDR3 reads TGTGCCAGCGCGGACGCGGGGGCAATAGATACGCAGTATTTT. The chain employs TRBV9 and TRBJ2-3; D is perhaps TRBD2 (7 bases). CDR1 is SGDLS, CDR2 YYNGEE, per germline. Trimming shortened V by 7 bases and J by 5 bases, and 17 bases separated the two germline ends. This CDR3 is 14 amino acids long. Combining the CDR3 with reference TRBV9 and TRBJ2-3 gives the whole variable domain DSGVTQTPKHLITATGQRVTLRCSPRSGDLSVYWYQQSLDQGLQFLIQYYNGEERAKGNILERFSAQQFPDLHSELNLSSLELGDSALYFCASADAGAIDTQYFGPGTRLTVL.

V and J are TRBV7-9 and TRBJ1-5; D not certain. Germline V CDR1 and CDR2: SEHNR, FQNEAQ (reference sequence). CDR3 length: 15 amino acids. V was trimmed by 5 bases and J by 4 bases, leaving 15 bases between them. CDR3 in amino acids: CASSPILRGNQPQHF. CDR3 nucleotide sequence: TGTGCCAGCAGCCCAATCCTTCGGGGTAATCAGCCCCAGCATTTT.

The V gene is TRBV5-6, the J gene TRBJ2-7; 7 nucleotides align to TRBD1. Germline CDR1 is SGHDT and CDR2 is YYEEEE. Germline trimming cut 4 bases from V and 5 bases from J; bases unmatched to any gene: 9. This CDR3 is 14 amino acids long. The CDR3 loop is CASSAVGTADEQYF. Written as DNA, the CDR3 is TGTGCCAGCAGCGCCGTAGGGACAGCCGACGAGCAGTACTTC.

A single count supports this clone. The genes are TRBV13 and TRBJ2-7, with D perhaps TRBD1 (6 bases). V dropped 5 bases and J dropped 3 bases, with 29 bases sitting between them. Germline CDR1 is PRHDT and CDR2 is FYEKMQ (reference sequence). This CDR3 contains 19 residues. Here the CDR3 DNA reads TGTGCCAGCAGCCTCTCCCTCGGCAGGGGAAACCCAATTAACTACGAGCAGTACTTC. Its translation: CASSLSLGRGNPINYEQYF. Full variable domain (missing parts from reference TRBV13 and TRBJ2-7): AAGVIQSPRHLIKEKRETATLKCYPIPRHDTVYWYQQGPGQDPQFLISFYEKMQSDKGSIPDRFSAQQFSDYHSELNMSSLELGDSALYFCASSLSLGRGNPINYEQYFGPGTRLTVT.

The V call is TRBV29-1, the J call TRBJ2-1; 9 bases match TRBD2. Losses at the gene ends were 5 bases for V and 0 bases for J; bases not matched to a gene: 8. CDR3 length equals 16 residues. Per germline, CDR1 SQVTM and CDR2 ANQGSEA. The CDR3 loop reads CSVIRSGRSSYNEQFF. In nucleotides, the CDR3 is TGCAGCGTTATCAGGAGCGGGAGGAGCTCCTACAATGAGCAGTTCTTC.

The chain couples TRBV29-1 to TRBJ2-7; possible D gene TRBD2, 6 bases. The V and J ends lost 3 bases and 4 bases respectively, with 13 bases between them. The germline V gene encodes CDR1 SQVTM and CDR2 ANQGSEA. The CDR3 totals 13 residues. Here the CDR3 DNA reads TGCAGCGTTGACCCCGGGGGTCGGTACGAGCAGTACTTC. It specifies CSVDPGGRYEQYF.

The chain recombines TRBV5-1 with TRBJ2-2, with D maybe TRBD1 (6 bases). Germline assignment: CDR1 SGHRS and CDR2 YFSETQ. Trimming removed 4 bases at V and 1 base at J, with 11 bases between. The CDR3 totals 15 residues. The chain's CDR3 is CASSEGVGNTGELFF. Written as DNA, the CDR3 is TGCGCCAGCAGCGAGGGGGTCGGGAACACCGGGGAGCTGTTTTTT. Filled out from reference TRBV5-1 and TRBJ2-2, the complete variable domain reads KAGVTQTPRYLIKTRGQQVTLSCSPISGHRSVSWYQQTPGQGLQFLFEYFSETQRNKGNFPGRFSGRQFSNSRSEMNVSTLELGDSALYLCASSEGVGNTGELFFGEGSRLTVL.